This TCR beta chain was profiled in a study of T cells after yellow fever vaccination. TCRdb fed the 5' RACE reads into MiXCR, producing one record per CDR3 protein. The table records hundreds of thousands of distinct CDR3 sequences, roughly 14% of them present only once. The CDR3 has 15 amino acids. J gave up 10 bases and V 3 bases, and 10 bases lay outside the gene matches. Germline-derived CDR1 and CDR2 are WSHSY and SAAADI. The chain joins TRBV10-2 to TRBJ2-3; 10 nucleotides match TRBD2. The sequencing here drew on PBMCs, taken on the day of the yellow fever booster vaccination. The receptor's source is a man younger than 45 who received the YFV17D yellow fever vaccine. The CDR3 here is CASSDNSGRFRAQYF. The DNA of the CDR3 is TGCGCCAGCAGTGATAATAGCGGGAGGTTTCGAGCGCAGTATTTT.